This T cell receptor beta chain comes out of a study of cytomegalovirus exposure and HLA in healthy donors. Primers included in the PCR were 60 Vbeta and 13 Jbeta primers. This table comes from immunoSEQ multiplex PCR, and its TCRdb copy is limited to in-frame clones, with some not included. In the table there are 90,000 or so clones, under 80% of which are singletons. This clone was counted a few times. The source of this sequence is a boy younger than 18 in good health and CMV-seronegative. The sequenced sample was PBMCs.

The DNA for the CDR3 is TGTGCCAGCAGTTATTCGTTCGGTGAGCAGTTCTTC. Translating gives CASSYSFGEQFF. V is TRBV6-5 and J is TRBJ2-1; no definite D call. Trimming took 3 bases from V and 9 from J, leaving 9 bases between them. The CDR3 covers 12 residues. Germline values: CDR1 MNHEY, CDR2 SVGAGI.